One and the same sample provided the 25 T cell receptor beta chains below, sequenced in a study of blood T cell repertoires in COVID-19. Sequenced by immunoSEQ multiplex PCR; TCRdb stores in-frame clones only, minus some. The data hold 70,000 to 95,000 clones, with about 88% observed a single time. The sequenced material came from peripheral blood. These receptors were collected from a woman of 80 years or more with active COVID-19.

The chain carries TRBV2 and TRBJ2-2; tentative D call: TRBD2 (5 bases). Between the trimmed V and J ends, which lost 8 bases and 7 bases, there was a span of 14 bases. CDR1 is SNHLY and CDR2 is FYNNEI in the germline V gene. The CDR3 runs 13 residues. In DNA form, the CDR3 reads TGTGCCAGCGTGGGAGAACGGGACGGGGAGCTGTTTTTT. This codes for CASVGERDGELFF. Based on the CDR3 plus reference TRBV2 and TRBJ2-2, the full variable domain is EPEVTQTPSHQVTQMGQEVILRCVPISNHLYFYWYRQILGQKVEFLVSFYNNEISEKSEIFDDQFSVERPDGSNFTLKIRSTKLEDSAMYFCASVGERDGELFFGEGSRLTVL.

The V call is TRBV20-1, the J call TRBJ2-1, with D tentatively TRBD2 (5 bases). Trimming stripped 3 bases from V and 1 base from J, with 10 bases between. Germline-derived CDR1 and CDR2 are DFQATT and SNEGSKA (reference sequence). The CDR3 is 14 amino acids. This chain's CDR3 is CSASGGSSYNEQFF. CDR3 coding DNA: TGCAGTGCTAGTGGTGGGAGTTCCTACAATGAGCAGTTCTTC.

This rearrangement joins TRBV6-1 to TRBJ1-5; TRBD1 matches 7 bases. The length of the CDR3 is 15 residues. V trimming: 3 bases; J trimming: 4 bases; junction bases outside the gene matches: 6. Looked up from germline, CDR1 is MNHNS and CDR2 is SASEGT. CDR3 coding DNA: TGTGCCAGCAGTGATCATGGGACAGCTAATCAGCCCCAGCATTTT. Translated, it gives CASSDHGTANQPQHF.

The chain links TRBV12-3 or TRBV12-4 to TRBJ2-1; 7 bases agree with TRBD2. The CDR3 contains 13 residues. The V gene end was trimmed by 3 bases and the J gene end by 7 bases; junction bases not matched to a gene: 3. The CDR3 nucleotides are TGTGCCAGCAGTTTGGGAGGGAGGAATGAGCAGTTCTTC. It translates to CASSLGGRNEQFF.

The rearrangement uses TRBV30 and TRBJ2-6, with a weak D call TRBD1 (5 bases). The CDR3 loop spans 13 amino acids. Trimming left V 2 bases short and J 8 bases short, with 10 bases between. The germline V gene has CDR1 GTSNPN and CDR2 SVGIG (reference sequence). CDR3 loop: CAWSIRGTNVLTF. CDR3 bases: TGTGCCTGGAGTATTAGGGGAACCAACGTCCTGACTTTC.

The CDR3 is CASSQNKGGTLDYEQYF. The CDR3 DNA follows: TGCGCCAGCAGCCAAAATAAGGGCGGGACGCTCGACTACGAGCAGTACTTC. V usage is TRBV4-3 and J usage is TRBJ2-7; a possible D gene is TRBD2 (6 bases). Germline values: CDR1 LGHNA, CDR2 YSLEER. V was cut by 2 bases and J by 3 bases, with 20 bases left in between. This CDR3 has 17 amino acids.

The gene calls are TRBV30 and TRBJ2-3, with 8 positions matching TRBD1. There are 14 residues in the CDR3. V lost 3 bases to trimming and J lost 0 bases; unmatched junction nucleotides: 2. The germline CDR1 and CDR2 sequences are GTSNPN and SVGIG (reference sequence). CDR3 in amino acids: CAWSRDRSTDTQYF. The CDR3 DNA is TGTGCCTGGAGCAGGGACAGGAGCACAGATACGCAGTATTTT.

The chain recombines TRBV12-3 or TRBV12-4 with TRBJ2-5; D might be TRBD1 (6 bases). The CDR3 runs 13 residues. The V end lost 2 bases, the J end lost 3 bases, and 7 bases lay between the germline ends. The CDR3 DNA reads as TGTGCCAGCAGTTTATCAGGGGAAGAGACCCAGTACTTC. Translation: CASSLSGEETQYF.

The chain links TRBV10-3 to TRBJ1-2; TRBD1 matches 7 bases. CDR3 length equals 13 residues. V lost 8 bases to trimming and J lost 7 bases; unmatched junction nucleotides: 10. CDR1 is ENHRY, CDR2 SYGVKD, per germline. The CDR3 loop reads CAIADTGVSGYTF. The CDR3 nucleotides are TGTGCCATCGCCGATACAGGGGTCAGTGGCTACACCTTC.

CDR3 amino acids: CATSREQIRSGNTIYF. The CDR3 region has the DNA TGTGCCACCAGCAGGGAACAGATACGCTCTGGAAACACCATATATTTT. This chain uses TRBV15 with TRBJ1-3; D ambiguous. V was pared by 3 bases and J by 0 bases, with 12 bases between. There are 16 residues in the CDR3. CDR1 and CDR2 from the germline V gene are LNHNV and YYDKDF (reference sequence).

The chain carries TRBV7-3 and TRBJ2-3; D remains ambiguous. This CDR3 has 16 residues. Germline V gives CDR1 SGHTA, CDR2 FQGTGA. Deletions cut 5 bases from V and 0 bases from J, with 15 bases between. The CDR3 coding sequence is TGTGCCAGCAGCCCCCCCCGCGGAGCTAGCACAGATACGCAGTATTTT. Its protein product is CASSPPRGASTDTQYF. Supplemented by reference TRBV7-3 and TRBJ2-3, the full variable domain reads GAGVSQTPSNKVTEKGKYVELRCDPISGHTALYWYRQSLGQGPEFLIYFQGTGAADDSGLPNDRFFAVRPEGSVSTLKIQRTERGDSAVYLCASSPPRGASTDTQYFGPGTRLTVL.

The chain joins TRBV3-1 (or the pseudogene TRBV3-2) to TRBJ2-2, with a tentative D call TRBD2 (5 bases). V was shortened by 7 bases and J by 7 bases, with 13 bases between the two germline ends. Germline lookup yields CDR1 LGHDT and CDR2 YNNKEL (reference sequence). The CDR3 spans 13 residues. The DNA of the CDR3 is TGTGCCAGCACCACCCGCGGGTTCGGGGAGCTGTTTTTT. Encoded protein: CASTTRGFGELFF.

The CDR3 DNA reads TGTGCCAGCAGTGACCACACAGATACGCAGTATTTT. It translates to CASSDHTDTQYF. The chain carries TRBV6-1 and TRBJ2-3; D not resolved. The CDR3 is 12 residues long. Germline V gene lookup returns CDR1 MNHNS and CDR2 SASEGT. Trimming removed 3 bases from V and 2 bases from J, with 3 bases in between.

The V and J genes are TRBV5-1 and TRBJ2-4; tentatively, D is TRBD1 (5 bases). This CDR3 spans 15 amino acids. Germline-derived CDR1 and CDR2 are SGHRS and YFSETQ. Trimming pared 0 bases from V and 0 bases from J, leaving 7 bases between. CDR3 sequence reads: CASSLDRLAKNIQYF. The CDR3 DNA reads TGCGCCAGCAGCTTGGACAGGCTAGCCAAAAACATTCAGTACTTC. Based on the CDR3 plus reference TRBV5-1 and TRBJ2-4, the full variable domain is KAGVTQTPRYLIKTRGQQVTLSCSPISGHRSVSWYQQTPGQGLQFLFEYFSETQRNKGNFPGRFSGRQFSNSRSEMNVSTLELGDSALYLCASSLDRLAKNIQYFGAGTRLSVL.

The chain links TRBV9 to TRBJ2-1; 10 bases map to TRBD2. The CDR3 extends over 16 amino acids. V dropped 0 bases and J dropped 8; count of bases not matched to a gene: 8. The germline CDR1 and CDR2 sequences are SGDLS and YYNGEE. CDR3 sequence reads: CASSVGLAGDGDEQFF. The CDR3 DNA follows: TGTGCCAGCAGCGTAGGGCTAGCGGGAGATGGGGATGAGCAGTTCTTC.

The V gene is TRBV5-1, the J gene TRBJ2-5, with 9 positions matching TRBD1. CDR3 length: 13 residues. Trimming cost V 3 bases and J 10 bases; bases outside gene matches: 7. Germline lookup yields CDR1 SGHRS and CDR2 YFSETQ. As DNA, the CDR3 is TGCGCCAGCAGCTGGGGGACAGGGCGGGACCAGTACTTC. Its translation is CASSWGTGRDQYF.

V and J are TRBV28 and TRBJ2-1; 7 nucleotides match TRBD1. This CDR3 has 14 residues. CDR1 and CDR2 from the germline V gene are MDHEN and SYDVKM. With 4 bases clipped from V and 8 bases from J, the junction kept 8 bases outside the gene matches. The CDR3: CASSSYRGLDEQFF. The CDR3 DNA reads as TGTGCCAGCAGTTCCTACAGGGGTTTGGATGAGCAGTTCTTC.

The J gene is TRBJ2-1, the V gene TRBV15; D unclear. The CDR3 runs to 14 residues. V was clipped by 2 bases and J by 4 bases, with 9 bases between them. Germline CDR1 and CDR2: LNHNV and YYDKDF (reference sequence). The CDR3 nucleotides read TGTGCCACCAGCAGACTCAGAACATACAATGAGCAGTTCTTC. Translation: CATSRLRTYNEQFF.

The V gene is TRBV7-2, the J gene TRBJ2-7, with a possible D match to TRBD1 (5 bases). With 3 bases removed from V and 2 bases from J, the gap between germline ends came to 8 bases. The length of the CDR3 is 13 residues. Germline CDR1 is SGHTA and CDR2 is FQGNSA. The chain's CDR3 is CASSFDSTYEQYF. CDR3 sequence (DNA): TGTGCCAGCAGCTTCGACAGTACCTACGAGCAGTACTTC.

The V gene is TRBV4-3, the J gene TRBJ2-1, with 8 positions matching TRBD2. The CDR3 covers 16 residues. Trimming at V came to 0 bases and at J to 3 bases, leaving 4 bases not matched to a gene. The germline V gene encodes CDR1 LGHNA and CDR2 YSLEER. CDR3 sequence reads: CASSQDGLAGYNEQFF. DNA of the CDR3: TGCGCCAGCAGCCAAGATGGGCTAGCGGGCTACAATGAGCAGTTCTTC.

V gene TRBV28 combines with J gene TRBJ1-2; D may be TRBD1 (5 bases). The CDR3 sequence is 13 residues long. V lost 4 bases to trimming and J lost 0 bases, with 6 bases between them. Germline V gives CDR1 MDHEN, CDR2 SYDVKM. This CDR3 reads CASSSGTNYGYTF. The CDR3 DNA reads as TGTGCCAGCAGTTCAGGGACTAACTATGGCTACACCTTC.

The J gene is TRBJ2-5, the V gene TRBV28; TRBD2 aligns across 15 bases. The germline gives CDR1 MDHEN, CDR2 SYDVKM. The CDR3 runs to 16 residues. V lost 5 bases, J lost 5 bases, and 6 bases stayed unmatched. In nucleotides, the CDR3 is TGTGCCAGCAGTCCGGGACTAGCGGGAGGTCAGGAGACCCAGTACTTC. Translated: CASSPGLAGGQETQYF.

The table lists this clone with a count of one. This chain links TRBV2 with TRBJ2-1; TRBD2 aligns across 13 bases. Germline lookup yields CDR1 SNHLY and CDR2 FYNNEI. CDR3 length: 20 amino acids. V was pared by 5 bases and J by 1 base, with 14 bases of the junction left unmatched. The chain's CDR3 is CASSQTRTSGRRRSYNEQFF. The CDR3, as DNA: TGTGCCAGCAGTCAAACTCGGACTAGCGGGAGAAGGAGGTCCTACAATGAGCAGTTCTTC.

Only a few counts were recorded for this clone. The chain couples TRBV19 to TRBJ1-3; maybe TRBD1 (6 bases). Germline V gene lookup returns CDR1 LNHDA and CDR2 SQIVND (reference sequence). This CDR3 region has 12 residues. V lost 3 bases, J lost 15 bases, and 15 bases lay in between. The CDR3 loop reads CASSMVPGTSYF. Written as DNA, the CDR3 is TGTGCCAGTAGTATGGTGCCCGGGACATCATATTTT.

The chain has TRBV28 and TRBJ2-7; 14 bases map to TRBD2. CDR1 is MDHEN, CDR2 SYDVKM, per germline. With 6 bases clipped from V and 7 bases from J, the junction kept 14 bases outside the gene matches. CDR3 length equals 17 residues. CDR3: CASSPGLAGGVWEEQYF. Here the CDR3 DNA reads TGTGCCAGCAGCCCAGGACTAGCGGGAGGCGTTTGGGAAGAGCAGTACTTC. The variable domain in full, completed from reference TRBV28 and TRBJ2-7, reads DVKVTQSSRYLVKRTGEKVFLECVQDMDHENMFWYRQDPGLGLRLIYFSYDVKMKEKGDIPEGYSVSREKKERFSLILESASTNQTSMYLCASSPGLAGGVWEEQYFGPGTRLTVT.